The 21 T cell receptor beta chains below come from one sample, sequenced in a study of control samples from healthy donors and cancer patients (dated by TCRdb to 2020 to 2021). Library prep was done by the immunoSEQ multiplex PCR assay. The clones in this table, taken by TCRdb from immuneACCESS, are in-frame only. Not every clone is retained; where verified, under half of the shortfall comes from an unresolved V gene, and the cause of the rest is unknown. The sample table records more than 100,000 clones; under 90% of these occur just once. The top ten constitute just over 7.5% of the sample. Material for sequencing was PBMCs. The receptors shown here come from a man aged 50 to 60 with head and neck cancer.

CDR3 sequence reads: CASSYRDRVTEQYF. In nucleotides, the CDR3 is TGTGCCAGCAGCTATAGGGACAGGGTAACCGAGCAGTACTTC. The V gene is TRBV11-2, the J gene TRBJ2-7; 9 bases line up with TRBD1. This CDR3 has 14 residues. Germline V lookup: CDR1 SGHAT, CDR2 FQNNGV. Trimming took 4 bases from V and 6 from J; bases not matched to a gene: 7. The variable domain in full, completed from reference TRBV11-2 and TRBJ2-7, reads EAGVAQSPRYKIIEKRQSVAFWCNPISGHATLYWYQQILGQGPKLLIQFQNNGVVDDSQLPKDRFSAERLKGVDSTLKIQPAKLEDSAVYLCASSYRDRVTEQYFGPGTRLTVT.

The gene calls are TRBV20-1 and TRBJ1-1; tentatively, D is TRBD1 (5 bases). CDR3 size: 14 residues. Germline V gene lookup returns CDR1 DFQATT and CDR2 SNEGSKA (reference sequence). The V end lost 3 bases, the J end lost 1 base, and 12 bases lay between the germline ends. The CDR3 here is CSASAGRGNTEAFF. The CDR3 coding sequence is TGCAGTGCTAGTGCAGGGAGGGGGAACACTGAAGCTTTCTTT.

The CDR3 reads CASSVGQAQTYEQYF. CDR3 DNA: TGTGCCAGCAGCGTAGGTCAGGCCCAAACCTACGAGCAGTACTTC. The rearrangement joins TRBV9 to TRBJ2-7; D unclear. CDR3 length equals 15 residues. Trimming took 0 bases from V and 2 from J, leaving 12 bases between them. Germline lookup yields CDR1 SGDLS and CDR2 YYNGEE.

This clone appeared a single time. Different DNA sequences within this sample yield the same CDR3. The chain couples TRBV7-2 to TRBJ2-1, with no clear D. CDR3 length: 11 amino acids. CDR1 is SGHTA, CDR2 FQGNSA, per germline. Trimming cost V 2 bases and J 9 bases, with 5 bases left between them. The DNA of the CDR3 is TGTGCCAGCAGCTTATGGGGTGAGCAGTTCTTC. It encodes CASSLWGEQFF.

J is TRBJ1-1 and V is TRBV11-2; D may be TRBD1 (5 bases). V was cut by 4 bases and J by 2 bases, with 11 bases left in between. CDR3 length: 14 amino acids. Germline V lookup: CDR1 SGHAT, CDR2 FQNNGV. CDR3 bases: TGTGCCAGCAGCTCAGTAAGGGGTAACACTGAAGCTTTCTTT. As protein: CASSSVRGNTEAFF.

The chain uses TRBV10-1 and TRBJ1-3; possible D gene TRBD1, 6 bases. Germline CDR1 and CDR2: WNHNN and SYGVQD (reference sequence). CDR3 size: 15 residues. The V end lost 6 bases, the J end lost 3 bases, and 15 bases lay between the germline ends. The CDR3 DNA reads TGCGCCAGCAGAAATGGGGGCGCGGGTGGAAACACCATATATTTT. The encoded protein is CASRNGGAGGNTIYF.

The V call is TRBV7-3, the J call TRBJ2-3; D is unresolved. Germline V gene sequence: CDR1 SGHTA, CDR2 FQGTGA. With 0 bases removed from V and 1 base from J, the gap between germline ends came to 5 bases. This CDR3 is built from 14 residues. This CDR3 is CASSLTLGTDTQYF. CDR3 DNA: TGTGCCAGCAGCTTAACACTTGGCACAGATACGCAGTATTTT.

The chain recombines TRBV11-2 with TRBJ2-4; maybe TRBD1 (6 bases). The CDR3 length is 17 residues. V was trimmed by 5 bases and J by 0 bases, leaving 17 bases between them. Germline assignment: CDR1 SGHAT and CDR2 FQNNGV. CDR3: CASSDFLGGLAKNIQYF. CDR3 sequence (DNA): TGTGCCAGCAGCGACTTCCTAGGGGGTCTAGCCAAAAACATTCAGTACTTC.

The gene calls are TRBV7-8 and TRBJ1-1, with D tentatively TRBD1 (6 bases). The V end was cut by 5 bases, the J end by 10 bases, with 17 bases between. Germline values: CDR1 SGHVS, CDR2 FQNEAQ. This CDR3 comprises 13 residues. CDR3 nucleotides: TGTGCCAGCAGCGGTTACGGGGGGCCTGGAGCTTTCTTT. Residues: CASSGYGGPGAFF.

The CDR3 DNA is TGTGCCAGCAGTTTATATACCTACACAGATACGCAGTATTTT. Its protein product is CASSLYTYTDTQYF. This sequence joins TRBV27 and TRBJ2-3; the D is unclear. V lost 1 base and J lost 2, with 7 bases in between. CDR3 size: 14 residues. CDR1 is MNHEY and CDR2 is SMNVEV in the germline V gene (reference sequence).

The chain couples TRBV15 to TRBJ2-3; a possible D gene is TRBD1 (6 bases). Germline V gives CDR1 LNHNV, CDR2 YYDKDF (reference sequence). Deletions cut 5 bases from V and 0 bases from J, with 12 bases between. The CDR3 loop spans 15 amino acids. The CDR3 nucleotides read TGTGCCACCAGCCGATCAGGGGCTAGCACAGATACGCAGTATTTT. Protein: CATSRSGASTDTQYF.

This rearrangement joins TRBV5-4 to TRBJ1-5; TRBD1 matches at 7 bases. Per germline, CDR1 SGHNT and CDR2 YYREEE (reference sequence). The CDR3 covers 16 residues. V was pared by 4 bases and J by 6 bases, with 13 bases of the junction left unmatched. CDR3: CASSRQGEGAGQPQHF. CDR3 DNA: TGTGCCAGCAGCCGACAGGGAGAGGGAGCGGGTCAGCCCCAGCATTTT.

The rearrangement joins TRBV19 to TRBJ2-2; the D call may be TRBD1 or TRBD2 (5 bases each). Germline V CDR1 and CDR2: LNHDA, SQIVND (reference sequence). CDR3 length: 14 residues. V lost 7 bases and J 8 bases, leaving 17 bases between the germline ends. The CDR3 bases are TGTGCCAGTACCCCGGGACCTGGATTGGGGGAGCTGTTTTTT. Translation gives CASTPGPGLGELFF.

The chain couples TRBV18 to TRBJ2-3, with TRBD2 matching over 9 bases. Losses at the gene ends were 8 bases for V and 2 bases for J; bases not matched to a gene: 5. The CDR3 spans 14 residues. Germline CDR1 KGHSH, CDR2 LQKENI. The CDR3 protein is CASQSGRSTDTQYF. CDR3 coding DNA: TGTGCCAGCCAAAGCGGGAGGTCCACAGATACGCAGTATTTT.

The chain links TRBV28 to TRBJ2-7; D may match TRBD1 or TRBD2 (5 bases each). V gave up 7 bases and J gave up 3 bases, with 16 bases separating them. The V gene's germline CDR1 is MDHEN and CDR2 SYDVKM. The CDR3 runs 14 residues. CDR3 sequence: CASKIPGPHYEQYF. CDR3 bases: TGTGCCAGCAAAATCCCGGGACCTCACTACGAGCAGTACTTC. Together with reference TRBV28 and TRBJ2-7, the CDR3 gives the full variable domain: DVKVTQSSRYLVKRTGEKVFLECVQDMDHENMFWYRQDPGLGLRLIYFSYDVKMKEKGDIPEGYSVSREKKERFSLILESASTNQTSMYLCASKIPGPHYEQYFGPGTRLTVT.

V gene TRBV10-1 combines with J gene TRBJ2-5, with a possible D match to TRBD2 (6 bases). Germline V CDR1 and CDR2: WNHNN, SYGVQD (reference sequence). CDR3 length: 13 residues. V was shortened by 2 bases and J by 7 bases, with 11 bases between the two germline ends. CDR3 residues: CASSEMGLGTQYF. CDR3 coding DNA: TGCGCCAGCAGTGAGATGGGACTGGGGACCCAGTACTTC.

The chain has TRBV7-2 and TRBJ1-1; D unresolved. This CDR3 has 15 residues. In germline, CDR1 is SGHTA, CDR2 FQGNSA. Trimming left V 3 bases short and J 7 bases short, with 18 bases between. In DNA, the CDR3 is TGTGCCAGCAGCTTTTCATTTGGCAGGTCCTATGAAGCTTTCTTT. It translates to CASSFSFGRSYEAFF. Full variable domain (missing parts from reference TRBV7-2 and TRBJ1-1): GAGVSQSPSNKVTEKGKDVELRCDPISGHTALYWYRQSLGQGLEFLIYFQGNSAPDKSGLPSDRFSAERTGGSVSTLTIQRTQQEDSAVYLCASSFSFGRSYEAFFGQGTRLTVV.

This chain links TRBV4-1 with TRBJ2-3; 12 bases fit TRBD2. This CDR3 has 16 amino acids. The junction had 5 bases not matched to a gene; V was cut back by 1 base and J by 6 bases. Germline V CDR1 and CDR2: MGHRA, YSYEKL. CDR3 region: CASSQGLAGGFDTQYF. In DNA form, the CDR3 reads TGCGCCAGCAGCCAAGGCCTAGCGGGGGGGTTTGATACGCAGTATTTT.

This chain connects TRBV25-1 to TRBJ2-1, with a possible D match to TRBD1 (6 bases). CDR1 MGHDK and CDR2 SYGVNS come from the germline V gene. The CDR3 runs 15 residues. V dropped 7 bases and J dropped 4 bases, with 17 bases sitting between them. For the CDR3, the DNA is TGTGCCAGCACATCTCACAGGGATAGTTACAATGAGCAGTTCTTC. This encodes CASTSHRDSYNEQFF.

The J gene is TRBJ2-5, the V gene TRBV28; the D gene is possibly TRBD2 (6 bases). The CDR3 extends over 17 amino acids. The V end lost 1 base, the J end lost 7 bases, and 22 bases lay between the germline ends. CDR1 MDHEN and CDR2 SYDVKM come from the germline V gene. The DNA for the CDR3 is TGTGCCAGCAGTTTATCGTACCGGACTCTAAGGGGAGGGACCCAGTACTTC. This sequence encodes CASSLSYRTLRGGTQYF.

CDR3 protein: CSVEGAASYEQYF. CDR3 DNA sequence: TGCAGCGTTGAGGGTGCGGCCTCCTACGAGCAGTACTTC. The rearrangement joins TRBV29-1 to TRBJ2-7; unclear D gene. Trimming shortened V by 3 bases and J by 0 bases, and 9 bases separated the two germline ends. This CDR3 comprises 13 residues. CDR1 SQVTM and CDR2 ANQGSEA come from the germline V gene.